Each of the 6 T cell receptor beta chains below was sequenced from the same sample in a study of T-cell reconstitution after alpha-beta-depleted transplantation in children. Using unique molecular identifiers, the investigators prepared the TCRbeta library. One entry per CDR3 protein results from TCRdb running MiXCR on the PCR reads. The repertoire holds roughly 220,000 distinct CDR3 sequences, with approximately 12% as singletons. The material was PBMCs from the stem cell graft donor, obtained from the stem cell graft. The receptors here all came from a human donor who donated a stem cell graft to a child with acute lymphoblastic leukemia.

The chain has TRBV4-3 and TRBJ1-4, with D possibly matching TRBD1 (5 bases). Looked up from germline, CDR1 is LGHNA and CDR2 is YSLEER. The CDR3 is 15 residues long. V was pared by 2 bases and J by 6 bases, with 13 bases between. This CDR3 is CASSQTDQGYEKLFF. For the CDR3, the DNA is TGCGCCAGCAGCCAAACCGACCAGGGCTATGAAAAACTGTTTTTT.

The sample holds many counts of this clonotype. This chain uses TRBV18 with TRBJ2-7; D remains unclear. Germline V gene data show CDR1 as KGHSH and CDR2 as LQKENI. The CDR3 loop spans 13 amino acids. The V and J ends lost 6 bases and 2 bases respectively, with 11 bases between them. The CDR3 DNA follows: TGTGCCAGCTCCCAGAGCTCAGCCTACGAGCAGTACTTC. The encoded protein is CASSQSSAYEQYF.

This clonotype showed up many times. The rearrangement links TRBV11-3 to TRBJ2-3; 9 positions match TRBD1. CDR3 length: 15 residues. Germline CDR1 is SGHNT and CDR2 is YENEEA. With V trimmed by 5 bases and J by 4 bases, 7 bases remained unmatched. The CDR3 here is CASSAGDRVADTQYF. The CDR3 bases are TGTGCCAGCAGCGCTGGGGACAGGGTGGCAGATACGCAGTATTTT.

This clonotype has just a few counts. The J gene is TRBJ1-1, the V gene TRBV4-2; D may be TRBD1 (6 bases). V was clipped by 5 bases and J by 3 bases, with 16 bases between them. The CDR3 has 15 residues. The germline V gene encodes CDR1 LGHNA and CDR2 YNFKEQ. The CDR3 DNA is TGTGCCAGCAGCGCAGGAGGGGGTTGGGACACTGAAGCTTTCTTT. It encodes CASSAGGGWDTEAFF.

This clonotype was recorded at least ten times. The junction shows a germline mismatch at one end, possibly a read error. In DNA form, the CDR3 reads TGCAGCGCCAGGGGGACTGCCTACAGTGAGCAGTTCTTC. The encoded protein is CSARGTAYSEQFF. The gene calls are TRBV29-1 and TRBJ2-1; weak D call: TRBD1 (7 bases). Germline V gene data show CDR1 as SQVTM and CDR2 as ANQGSEA. This CDR3 has 13 amino acids.

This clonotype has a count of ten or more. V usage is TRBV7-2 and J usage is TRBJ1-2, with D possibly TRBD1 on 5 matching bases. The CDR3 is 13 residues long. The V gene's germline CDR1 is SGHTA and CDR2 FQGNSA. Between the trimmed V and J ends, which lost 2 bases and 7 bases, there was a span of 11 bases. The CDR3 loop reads CASSLMDGAGYTF. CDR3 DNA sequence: TGTGCCAGCAGCTTAATGGATGGGGCTGGCTACACCTTC.